This T cell receptor (beta chain) was captured in a study of neurological immune-mediated disorders. Findings of the study overall: Patients with HTLV-1-associated myelopathy had the highest level of TCR clonal expansion, whereas patients with multiple sclerosis had the lowest level, falling beneath the level found in healthy controls.

This clonotype was seen ten or more times. Its specificity is unknown. The CDR3 has 15 residues. The V gene's germline CDR1 is DFQATT and CDR2 SNEGSKA (reference sequence). V was pared by 0 bases and J by 7 bases, with 5 bases of the junction left unmatched. PBMCs numbering 2 million and stored at -80 C yielded the unsorted libraries. TCRdb re-derived calls from the 5' RACE reads in MiXCR, one entry per CDR3 protein. Among about 59,000 distinct CDR3 sequences listed, roughly 13% were seen once. This chain connects TRBV20-1 to TRBJ2-1; 11 nucleotides agree with TRBD2. Sequencing used PBMCs. The source is a woman between 55 and 75 years old with HTLV-1-associated myelopathy (HAM/TSP). CDR3 sequence: CSARDIAGGPNEQFF. The DNA for the CDR3 is TGCAGTGCTAGAGACATAGCGGGAGGGCCGAATGAGCAGTTCTTC.